The 31 T cell receptor beta chains given below trace back to one sample, sequenced in a study of blood T cells in healthy people across ages. With a J-beta primer mix and a sample-barcoded 5' primer, a second PCR ran roughly 7 to 11 cycles. TCRdb passed the 5' RACE reads through MiXCR, listing each CDR3 protein once. The table records some 1,000,000 distinct CDR3 sequences, 20% to 25% of them present only once. These data also formed part of another study, on T cells of mothers and their children.

The sample consisted of blood. These receptors were collected from a girl aged 2-10 years in good health.

Note on this clonotype: The junction departs from germline at one end; a sequencing error may be responsible. The J gene is TRBJ1-1, the V gene TRBV20-1; possibly TRBD1 for D (5 bases). The germline V gene has CDR1 DFQATT and CDR2 SNEGSKA (reference sequence). The length of the CDR3 is 14 residues. CDR3 sequence: CSARGAGRNIEAFF. CDR3 DNA sequence: TGCAGTGCTAGAGGTGCGGGGCGGAACATTGAAGCTTTCTTT.

CDR3 residues: CASSSGTIEDTQYF. CDR3 in DNA: TGTGCCAGCAGCTCCGGGACTATTGAAGATACGCAGTATTTT. The chain has TRBV7-2 and TRBJ2-3; 7 bases map to TRBD2. CDR3 length equals 14 residues. The germline V gene has CDR1 SGHTA and CDR2 FQGNSA. V was clipped by 4 bases and J by 5 bases; unmatched bases: 6.

The genes are TRBV12-3 or TRBV12-4 and TRBJ1-5; D uncertain. The CDR3 is 13 amino acids. Deletions cut 2 bases from V and 7 bases from J, with 9 bases between. The CDR3 sequence is CASSLTERQPQHF. CDR3 sequence (DNA): TGTGCCAGCAGTTTAACGGAGCGCCAGCCCCAGCATTTT.

The chain joins TRBV25-1 to TRBJ1-5; D is undetermined. Trimming pared 3 bases from V and 9 bases from J, leaving 12 bases between. Germline CDR1 and CDR2: MGHDK and SYGVNS. CDR3 length: 13 residues. CDR3 DNA: TGTGCCAGCAGTGAGGGCGGGTTTCGGCCCCAGCATTTT. This sequence encodes CASSEGGFRPQHF.

This clonotype has only a few counts. This chain joins TRBV20-1 and TRBJ2-1; D may be TRBD2 (6 bases). The CDR3 consists of 13 residues. The V gene's germline CDR1 is DFQATT and CDR2 SNEGSKA (reference sequence). Between the trimmed V and J ends, which lost 6 bases and 7 bases, there was a span of 16 bases. The CDR3: CSANRDSKNEQFF. CDR3 DNA sequence: TGCAGTGCAAACCGGGACTCAAAAAATGAGCAGTTCTTC.

The rearrangement joins TRBV28 to TRBJ1-1, with D possibly being TRBD1 (5 bases). V lost 3 bases and J lost 3, with 14 bases in between. CDR1 and CDR2 (germline): MDHEN, SYDVKM. The length of the CDR3 is 15 residues. The CDR3 coding sequence is TGTGCCAGCAGTTTGATGGGGGTGGGGGACACTGAAGCTTTCTTT. Its translation: CASSLMGVGDTEAFF.

This clonotype came up a few times. The chain carries TRBV27 and TRBJ2-5, with 10 bases lining up with TRBD1. The DNA end is more similar to TRBJ2-7, so the J call may be wrong. Germline CDR1 MNHEY, CDR2 SMNVEV (reference sequence). The CDR3 is 14 residues long. The CDR3 nucleotides read TGTGCCAGCAGCCAGGGACAGGGGTCCCACGAGCAGTACTTC. It yields the protein CASSQGQGSHEQYF.

The chain uses TRBV20-1 and TRBJ2-1; TRBD1 aligns across 8 bases. The DNA end lines up better with TRBJ2-7; the J call may be wrong. CDR1 and CDR2 (germline): DFQATT, SNEGSKA (reference sequence). The CDR3 loop spans 15 amino acids. This chain's CDR3 is CSAHTDRGRTYEQYF. The DNA of the CDR3 is TGCAGTGCGCACACAGACAGGGGACGAACCTACGAGCAGTACTTC.

The V and J genes are TRBV11-2 and TRBJ1-2, with D unresolved. V dropped 1 base and J dropped 3 bases, with 12 bases sitting between them. This CDR3 comprises 15 residues. Germline CDR1 and CDR2: SGHAT and FQNNGV. The CDR3 spells CASSLVETAHYGYTF. The CDR3 DNA sequence: TGTGCCAGCAGCTTAGTGGAGACGGCGCACTATGGCTACACCTTC.

The chain employs TRBV7-9 and TRBJ1-5; a weak D match, TRBD1 (5 bases). CDR3 length equals 17 residues. CDR1 and CDR2 from the germline V gene are SEHNR and FQNEAQ (reference sequence). V lost 5 bases to trimming and J lost 1 base, with 18 bases between them. The CDR3 DNA follows: TGTGCCAGCAGCCCGGGTCCTCGGGGGGACAGCAATCAGCCCCAGCATTTT. Protein sequence: CASSPGPRGDSNQPQHF.

V gene TRBV9 combines with J gene TRBJ2-1, with 8 bases identical to TRBD1. The J call could be wrong; TRBJ2-7 is a better fit for the DNA end. The germline gives CDR1 SGDLS, CDR2 YYNGEE. The CDR3 length is 15 residues. In DNA form, the CDR3 reads TGTGCCAGCAGCGTGGGGACAGGAGCCCTCTACGAGCAGTACTTC. Translated, it gives CASSVGTGALYEQYF.

V gene TRBV6-2 or TRBV6-3 combines with J gene TRBJ1-1, with unresolved D. V lost 7 bases and J lost 8, with 11 bases in between. This CDR3 is 11 amino acids long. Per germline, CDR1 MNHEY and CDR2 SVGEGT. The CDR3 region is CASKDLGEAFF. DNA for the CDR3: TGTGCCAGCAAGGACCTCGGAGAAGCTTTCTTT.

The V call is TRBV2, the J call TRBJ2-7; D might be TRBD2 (5 bases). This CDR3 region has 11 residues. V lost 7 bases to trimming and J lost 7 bases, with 11 bases between them. CDR1 SNHLY and CDR2 FYNNEI come from the germline V gene. CDR3 protein: CASTGAVEQYF. The DNA of the CDR3 is TGTGCCAGCACAGGAGCGGTGGAGCAGTACTTC.

This clonotype showed up just a few times. The chain recombines TRBV5-1 with TRBJ2-1, with a tentative D call TRBD2 (5 bases). The CDR3 spans 13 residues. With 7 bases removed from V and 8 bases from J, the gap between germline ends came to 16 bases. Germline lookup yields CDR1 SGHRS and CDR2 YFSETQ. The CDR3 region has the DNA TGCGCCAGCCGAGCTTCATGGAGGTATGAGCAGTTCTTC. Translation gives CASRASWRYEQFF.

This clonotype was picked up a small number of times. The chain couples TRBV29-1 to TRBJ2-2, with 7 bases lining up with TRBD1. The germline V gene has CDR1 SQVTM and CDR2 ANQGSEA. The CDR3 is made up of 15 amino acids. V gave up 7 bases and J gave up 5 bases; unmatched junction bases: 13. The CDR3, as DNA: TGCAGCGCCGAAGGGGGCAGCCTGAGGACCGGGGAGCTGTTTTTT. Translating gives CSAEGGSLRTGELFF.

The J gene is TRBJ2-1, the V gene TRBV27, with TRBD1 matching over 10 bases. CDR3 size: 15 residues. Germline CDR1 MNHEY, CDR2 SMNVEV (reference sequence). V was clipped by 4 bases and J by 7 bases; unmatched bases: 7. This CDR3 is CASSYTTGGANEQFF. In DNA form, the CDR3 reads TGTGCCAGCAGTTATACGACAGGGGGCGCGAATGAGCAGTTCTTC.

The chain has TRBV12-3 or TRBV12-4 and TRBJ2-7; D is uncertain. The CDR3 runs 13 residues. V was pared by 1 base and J by 7 bases, with 11 bases between. Written as DNA, the CDR3 is TGTGCCAGCAGTTTAGGGGCTGCTTGGGAGCAGTACTTC. Protein: CASSLGAAWEQYF.

This chain joins TRBV29-1 and TRBJ2-1, with D perhaps given as TRBD1 or TRBD2 (5 bases each). Germline CDR1 is SQVTM and CDR2 is ANQGSEA. V was trimmed by 8 bases and J by 0 bases, leaving 11 bases between them. The CDR3 covers 13 residues. CDR3 residues: CSLRGLSYNEQFF. CDR3 in DNA: TGCAGCCTACGGGGCCTCTCCTACAATGAGCAGTTCTTC.

This clonotype came up a few times. J is TRBJ1-2 and V is TRBV24-1, with TRBD1 identical over 8 bases. The germline V gene has CDR1 KGHDR and CDR2 SFDVKD. V trimming: 9 bases; J trimming: 0 bases; junction bases outside the gene matches: 17. The CDR3 spans 18 residues. CDR3 DNA sequence: TGTGCCACCCTCAGTGGGGAGCGGACAGGGAAGACTAACTATGGCTACACCTTC. It yields the protein CATLSGERTGKTNYGYTF.

This chain joins TRBV7-2 and TRBJ2-5; 9 bases match TRBD1. V was clipped by 5 bases and J by 2 bases; unmatched bases: 9. The CDR3 consists of 16 residues. Looked up from germline, CDR1 is SGHTA and CDR2 is FQGNSA. CDR3 in DNA: TGTGCCAGCAGCCGCCGGACAGGGGTGGGGCAAGAGACCCAGTACTTC. Amino acid sequence: CASSRRTGVGQETQYF. Combining the CDR3 with reference TRBV7-2 and TRBJ2-5 gives the whole variable domain GAGVSQSPSNKVTEKGKDVELRCDPISGHTALYWYRQSLGQGLEFLIYFQGNSAPDKSGLPSDRFSAERTGGSVSTLTIQRTQQEDSAVYLCASSRRTGVGQETQYFGPGTRLLVL.

The chain carries TRBV20-1 and TRBJ2-5, with TRBD2 as a possible D gene (6 bases). Trimming took 3 bases from V and 5 from J, leaving 19 bases between them. Germline V gene data show CDR1 as DFQATT and CDR2 as SNEGSKA (reference sequence). CDR3 length: 15 amino acids. The CDR3 nucleotides read TGCAGTGCTAGTATCCCCCATGCGGGGAGGGAGACCCAGTACTTC. The encoded protein is CSASIPHAGRETQYF.

This clonotype was counted only a few times. The chain uses TRBV27 and TRBJ2-5; D is uncertain. CDR3 size: 17 residues. V lost 3 bases, J lost 1 base, and 18 bases lay in between. The germline gives CDR1 MNHEY, CDR2 SMNVEV (reference sequence). CDR3 loop: CASSFTVPSGSQETQYF. The CDR3, as DNA: TGTGCCAGCAGTTTCACCGTACCGTCTGGGTCCCAAGAGACCCAGTACTTC.

The table lists this clonotype with a few counts. The chain employs TRBV3-1 and TRBJ2-3; no clear D gene. Germline CDR1 and CDR2: LGHDT and YNNKEL (reference sequence). Trimming stripped 1 base from V and 6 bases from J, with 14 bases between. This CDR3 region has 15 residues. The CDR3 bases are TGTGCCAGCAGCCAAGCTAGGGCTAGAAGTGATACGCAGTATTTT. This translates into CASSQARARSDTQYF.

This clonotype showed up just a few times. V is TRBV6-1 and J is TRBJ2-5; the D is unclear. The length of the CDR3 is 13 residues. Deletions cut 6 bases from V and 5 bases from J, with 13 bases between. Germline V CDR1 and CDR2: MNHNS, SASEGT. CDR3 protein: CASRPWATETQYF. Here the CDR3 DNA reads TGTGCCAGCAGGCCGTGGGCAACTGAGACCCAGTACTTC.

The chain links TRBV12-3 or TRBV12-4 to TRBJ2-1; tentatively, D is TRBD1 (5 bases). The J call may be faulty, since TRBJ2-5 better matches the DNA end. The CDR3 loop spans 13 amino acids. The CDR3 is CASQGADRETQYF. CDR3 nucleotides: TGTGCCAGCCAAGGGGCAGATAGAGAGACCCAGTACTTC.

The chain couples TRBV20-1 to TRBJ2-4; 12 nucleotides line up with TRBD2. Germline trimming cut 6 bases from V and 0 bases from J; bases unmatched to any gene: 12. Germline V gene sequence: CDR1 DFQATT, CDR2 SNEGSKA (reference sequence). The CDR3 runs 18 residues. CDR3 region: CSASTGLAGVGAKNIQYF. DNA for the CDR3: TGCAGTGCCTCCACGGGACTAGCGGGCGTGGGAGCCAAAAACATTCAGTACTTC.

In its sample, this clonotype was seen a few times. V is TRBV6-5 and J is TRBJ1-2; TRBD1 might be the D (5 bases). CDR3 length: 11 amino acids. CDR1 and CDR2 (germline): MNHEY, SVGAGI. V shed 4 bases and J shed 8 bases, with 8 bases lying between them. The CDR3, as DNA: TGTGCCAGCAGTTGGGAGGGGGGCTACACCTTC. Amino acid sequence: CASSWEGGYTF.

This clonotype was detected once. The chain links TRBV5-1 to TRBJ2-2; 9 bases fit TRBD1. After removal of 0 bases from V and 4 bases from J, the junction contained 4 bases not matched to a gene. The CDR3 loop spans 16 amino acids. Germline V gene sequence: CDR1 SGHRS, CDR2 YFSETQ. The CDR3 coding sequence is TGCGCCAGCAGCTTGGTGGGGACAGGGCGCACCGGGGAGCTGTTTTTT. This codes for CASSLVGTGRTGELFF.

This clonotype showed up just once. J is TRBJ2-1 and V is TRBV11-2; D remains unclear. Germline lookup yields CDR1 SGHAT and CDR2 FQNNGV. The CDR3 covers 14 residues. Trimming left V 10 bases short and J 4 bases short, with 17 bases between. In DNA form, the CDR3 reads TGTGCCACCTCCCGTGGAGAAGGTTACAATGAGCAGTTCTTC. Translation gives CATSRGEGYNEQFF.

The genes are TRBV24-1 and TRBJ1-2; D call uncertain. Trimming took 5 bases from V and 6 from J, leaving 9 bases between them. The V gene's germline CDR1 is KGHDR and CDR2 SFDVKD. This CDR3 has 12 residues. CDR3 coding DNA: TGTGCCACCAGTGCTCTTGGGGATGGCTACACCTTC. This gives the protein CATSALGDGYTF.

This clonotype was counted only a few times. The junction shows a germline mismatch at one end, possibly a read error. The chain is built from TRBV28 and TRBJ2-5; TRBD2 matches 10 bases. In germline, CDR1 is MDHEN, CDR2 SYDVKM. The CDR3 is 16 residues long. CDR3 in amino acids: CASSSPGLAKQETPYF. The DNA for the CDR3 is TGTGCCAGCAGTTCCCCGGGACTAGCGAAACAAGAGACCCCGTACTTC.